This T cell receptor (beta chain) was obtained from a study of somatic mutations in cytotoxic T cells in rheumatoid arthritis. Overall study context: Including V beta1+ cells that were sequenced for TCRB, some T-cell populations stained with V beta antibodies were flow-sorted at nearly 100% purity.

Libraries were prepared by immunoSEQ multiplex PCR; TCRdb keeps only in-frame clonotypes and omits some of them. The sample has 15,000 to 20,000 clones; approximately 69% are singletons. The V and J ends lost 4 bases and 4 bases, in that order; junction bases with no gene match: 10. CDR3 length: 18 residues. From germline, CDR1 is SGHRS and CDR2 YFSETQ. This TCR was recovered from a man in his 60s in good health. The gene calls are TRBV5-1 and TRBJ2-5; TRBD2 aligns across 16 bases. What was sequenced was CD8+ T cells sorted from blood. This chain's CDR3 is CASSPGTSGGASRETQYF. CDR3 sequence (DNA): TGCGCCAGCAGCCCAGGGACTAGCGGGGGGGCAAGTCGAGAGACCCAGTACTTC.